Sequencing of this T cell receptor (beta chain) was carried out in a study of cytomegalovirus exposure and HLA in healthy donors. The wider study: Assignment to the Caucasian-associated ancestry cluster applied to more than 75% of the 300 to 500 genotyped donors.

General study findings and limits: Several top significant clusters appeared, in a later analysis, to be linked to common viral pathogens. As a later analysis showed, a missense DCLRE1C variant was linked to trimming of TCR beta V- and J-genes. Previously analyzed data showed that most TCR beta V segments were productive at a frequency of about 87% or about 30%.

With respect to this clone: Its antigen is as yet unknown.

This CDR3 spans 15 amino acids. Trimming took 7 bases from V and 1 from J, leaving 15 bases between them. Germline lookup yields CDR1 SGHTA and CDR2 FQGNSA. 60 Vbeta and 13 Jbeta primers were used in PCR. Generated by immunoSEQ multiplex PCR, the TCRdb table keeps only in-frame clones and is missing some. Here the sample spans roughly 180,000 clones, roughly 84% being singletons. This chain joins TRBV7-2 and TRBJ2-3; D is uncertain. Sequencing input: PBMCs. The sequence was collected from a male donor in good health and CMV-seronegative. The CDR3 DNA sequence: TGTGCCAGCATCCTTAGTGGTTCGGGCACAGATACGCAGTATTTT. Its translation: CASILSGSGTDTQYF.